The 12 T cell receptor beta chains below were found in one sample sequenced in a study of T cells after posttransplantation cyclophosphamide. Clones were read by immunoSEQ multiplex PCR, and TCRdb kept only the in-frame ones, dropping some. Among about 22,000 clones listed, around 98% were seen once. The naive gate required viable CD3+CD4+ or CD3+CD8+ cells with CCR7+CD45RA+CD45RO-CD95-CD27+CD28+ phenotype. The sample consisted of naive CD4+ T cells sorted from PBMCs. These receptors all stem from a man aged 45-60 years in good health, CMV-negative, and a related stem cell transplant donor.

The V call is TRBV9, the J call TRBJ2-7; 11 positions agree with TRBD1. CDR1 and CDR2 from the germline V gene are SGDLS and YYNGEE. There are 15 residues in the CDR3. With 1 base clipped from V and 7 bases from J, the junction kept 7 bases outside the gene matches. The CDR3 sequence is CASSVRGQGVLEQYF. CDR3 nucleotide sequence: TGTGCCAGCAGCGTACGGGGACAGGGGGTCTTGGAGCAGTACTTC.

The V and J genes are TRBV5-8 and TRBJ2-3; 12 nucleotides line up with TRBD2. The trim removed 4 bases at V and 4 bases at J, leaving 10 bases unmatched. This CDR3 is built from 17 residues. CDR1 is SGHTS, CDR2 YDEGEE, per germline. The CDR3: CASSLRLAGVVPDTQYF. CDR3 bases: TGTGCCAGCAGCCTGAGACTAGCGGGAGTGGTCCCAGATACGCAGTATTTT.

This chain uses TRBV11-3 with TRBJ2-1; no reliable D call. The CDR3 loop spans 11 amino acids. Trimming cost V 2 bases and J 7 bases, with 3 bases left between them. Per the germline V gene, CDR1 is SGHNT and CDR2 is YENEEA. Here the CDR3 DNA reads TGTGCCAGCAGCTTATTAAATGAGCAGTTCTTC. Translated: CASSLLNEQFF.

This clone appeared once. The CDR3, as DNA: TGTGCCAGTAGTATTTGGCCGGACACAAACTACGAGCAGTACTTC. Encoded protein: CASSIWPDTNYEQYF. The rearrangement joins TRBV19 to TRBJ2-7, with a weak D call TRBD1 (5 bases). The CDR3 is 15 residues long. Germline CDR1 and CDR2: LNHDA and SQIVND (reference sequence). The ends were cut back, 3 bases at V and 3 bases at J, with 15 bases in the middle.

J is TRBJ2-7 and V is TRBV10-3; a possible D gene is TRBD1 (6 bases). Between the trimmed V and J ends, which lost 6 bases and 3 bases, there was a span of 15 bases. The germline V gene has CDR1 ENHRY and CDR2 SYGVKD. The CDR3 runs 14 residues. The CDR3 DNA reads as TGTGCCATCAGGGACAGTCCCTTGGGCTACGAGCAGTACTTC. Residues: CAIRDSPLGYEQYF.

The rearrangement uses TRBV6-1 and TRBJ2-7, with 11 bases matching TRBD1. Germline assignment: CDR1 MNHNS and CDR2 SASEGT. The length of the CDR3 is 15 residues. Trimming took 6 bases from V and 4 from J; bases not matched to a gene: 8. The DNA for the CDR3 is TGTGCCAGCAGAGCTGGGACAGGGGGTGAGTACGAGCAGTACTTC. It is translated as CASRAGTGGEYEQYF.

In nucleotides, the CDR3 is TGTGCCATCAGTGAGTATTCAGGGATGTCTGGAAACACCATATATTTT. The encoded protein is CAISEYSGMSGNTIYF. The chain has TRBV10-3 and TRBJ1-3; D is possibly TRBD1 (5 bases). V lost 1 base and J lost 1, with 11 bases in between. CDR3 size: 16 residues. Germline V gives CDR1 ENHRY, CDR2 SYGVKD.

The chain couples TRBV7-9 to TRBJ2-5, with D hard to call. Between the trimmed V and J ends, which lost 4 bases and 5 bases, there was a span of 8 bases. Per germline, CDR1 SEHNR and CDR2 FQNEAQ (reference sequence). The CDR3 spans 12 residues. CDR3 region: CASSSGSETQYF. In DNA form, the CDR3 reads TGTGCCAGCAGCTCCGGGTCGGAGACCCAGTACTTC.

In the case of this clone: A read error may produce the germline difference seen at one junction end. V gene TRBV6-5 combines with J gene TRBJ1-5; tentatively, D is TRBD1 (6 bases). Germline V gene data show CDR1 as MNHEY and CDR2 as SVGAGI. This CDR3 spans 16 amino acids. The CDR3 is CASSYRQGPSHQPQHF. The CDR3 DNA is TGTGCCAGCAGTTACCGGCAGGGGCCTAGCCATCAGCCCCAGCATTTT.

The chain combines TRBV18 with TRBJ1-2; no firm D call. This CDR3 spans 16 amino acids. V shed 3 bases and J shed 7 bases, with 21 bases lying between them. Germline lookup yields CDR1 KGHSH and CDR2 LQKENI. The CDR3 DNA reads as TGTGCCAGCTCACCGTATTCAGAGGGAATCCTCGGTGGCTACACCTTC. Protein sequence: CASSPYSEGILGGYTF.

V is TRBV4-1 and J is TRBJ2-7, with a weak D call TRBD2 (5 bases). The germline gives CDR1 MGHRA, CDR2 YSYEKL. V dropped 8 bases and J dropped 6 bases, with 17 bases sitting between them. CDR3 length equals 13 residues. The CDR3 here is CASSSRTSGEQYF. For the CDR3, the DNA is TGCGCCAGCTCCTCCAGGACTTCGGGCGAGCAGTACTTC.

The V gene is TRBV7-2, the J gene TRBJ2-3, with a possible D match to TRBD1 (5 bases). Trimming cost V 2 bases and J 1 base, with 13 bases left between them. Germline loops: CDR1 SGHTA, CDR2 FQGNSA. The CDR3 length is 16 residues. CDR3 sequence reads: CASSLMGLGGTDTQYF. CDR3 DNA sequence: TGTGCCAGCAGCTTAATGGGGCTTGGTGGCACAGATACGCAGTATTTT.